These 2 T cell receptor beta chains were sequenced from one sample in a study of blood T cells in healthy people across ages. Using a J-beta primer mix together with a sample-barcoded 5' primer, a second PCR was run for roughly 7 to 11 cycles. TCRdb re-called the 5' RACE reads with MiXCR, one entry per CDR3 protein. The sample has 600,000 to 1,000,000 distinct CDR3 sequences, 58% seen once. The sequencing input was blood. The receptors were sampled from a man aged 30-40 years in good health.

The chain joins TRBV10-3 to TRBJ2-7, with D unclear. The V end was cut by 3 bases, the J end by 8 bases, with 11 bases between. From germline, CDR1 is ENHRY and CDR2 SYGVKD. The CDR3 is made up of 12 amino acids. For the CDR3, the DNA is TGTGCCATCAGTGACGGAGTTGACAAGCAGTACTTC. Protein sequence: CAISDGVDKQYF.

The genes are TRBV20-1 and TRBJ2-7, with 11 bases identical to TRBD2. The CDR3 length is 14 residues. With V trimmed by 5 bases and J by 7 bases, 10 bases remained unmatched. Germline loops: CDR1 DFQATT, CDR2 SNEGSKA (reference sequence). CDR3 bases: TGCAGTGCTCAACTAGCGGGAGTACAGGATGAGCAGTACTTC. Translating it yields CSAQLAGVQDEQYF.